The 24 T cell receptor beta chains presented below share a single source sample, sequenced in a study of cytomegalovirus exposure and HLA in healthy donors. A multiplex PCR was run with 60 Vbeta primers and 13 Jbeta primers. The table came from immunoSEQ multiplex PCR; TCRdb's copy has only in-frame clones and leaves some out. The sample includes roughly 180,000 clones, 77% of them seen just once. The source material was PBMCs. The receptor set was obtained from a woman aged 55-70 years in good health and CMV-seropositive.

The chain employs TRBV7-2 and TRBJ2-7; 8 nucleotides align to TRBD2. V shed 0 bases and J 5 bases; nucleotides not matched to a gene: 9. Per germline, CDR1 SGHTA and CDR2 FQGNSA. CDR3 length equals 16 residues. Written as DNA, the CDR3 is TGTGCCAGCAGCTTAGCGCGTAGCGGGATAGTTCACGAGCAGTACTTC. Translation: CASSLARSGIVHEQYF.

As concerns this clone: This sample also contains other DNA sequences that code for the same CDR3. The chain employs TRBV5-1 and TRBJ2-1, with TRBD2 as a possible D gene (5 bases). The CDR3 length is 15 residues. V was shortened by 4 bases and J by 2 bases, with 13 bases between the two germline ends. Germline CDR1 SGHRS, CDR2 YFSETQ. The CDR3 nucleotides are TGCGCCAGCAGCACGGCAGTAGCGACCTACAATGAGCAGTTCTTC. It encodes CASSTAVATYNEQFF.

The V gene is TRBV19, the J gene TRBJ2-2; 9 positions match TRBD2. CDR1 is LNHDA, CDR2 SQIVND, per germline (reference sequence). Germline trimming cut 4 bases from V and 3 bases from J; bases unmatched to any gene: 3. The CDR3 runs 15 residues. The DNA of the CDR3 is TGTGCCAGTAGTACTTTAGCGGGAGACACCGGGGAGCTGTTTTTT. Protein: CASSTLAGDTGELFF.

The CDR3 spells CASSSTRQGREQYF. The CDR3 DNA reads TGTGCCAGCAGTTCCACGAGACAGGGCCGCGAGCAGTACTTC. This chain joins TRBV28 and TRBJ2-7; 7 nucleotides align to TRBD1. Germline V gene data show CDR1 as MDHEN and CDR2 as SYDVKM. This CDR3 region has 14 residues. J lost 6 bases, V lost 4 bases, and 9 bases had no gene match.

Only one count was recorded for this clone. The gene calls are TRBV7-2 and TRBJ1-6; maybe TRBD1 (6 bases). The V and J ends lost 4 bases and 6 bases respectively, with 13 bases between them. The CDR3 extends over 15 amino acids. Germline CDR1 SGHTA, CDR2 FQGNSA. This chain's CDR3 is CASSSQLGGNSPLHF. CDR3 nucleotide sequence: TGTGCCAGCAGCTCACAATTAGGGGGTAATTCACCCCTCCACTTT.

The chain joins TRBV18 to TRBJ2-5, with TRBD2 identical over 7 bases. The CDR3 covers 16 residues. Trimming took 0 bases from V and 9 from J; bases not matched to a gene: 13. Germline V gene lookup returns CDR1 KGHSH and CDR2 LQKENI. The CDR3 DNA sequence: TGTGCCAGCTCACCACCGAGCGGGATCTTATCTGGGGCCCAGTACTTC. Translated, it gives CASSPPSGILSGAQYF.

The table lists this clone with a count of one. The J gene is TRBJ2-4, the V gene TRBV18, with 16 nucleotides matching TRBD2. This CDR3 comprises 18 residues. Trimming cost V 4 bases and J 7 bases; bases outside gene matches: 10. The germline CDR1 and CDR2 sequences are KGHSH and LQKENI. The CDR3 bases are TGTGCCAGCTCACGGGGACTAGCGGGGGGGCCAAGCACGAACATTCAGTACTTC. Its translation: CASSRGLAGGPSTNIQYF.

The rearrangement links TRBV7-3 to TRBJ2-5; D unresolved. Germline assignment: CDR1 SGHTA and CDR2 FQGTGA. CDR3 length: 14 amino acids. V was shortened by 5 bases and J by 5 bases, with 15 bases between the two germline ends. The chain's CDR3 is CASSVDIAHETQYF. Written as DNA, the CDR3 is TGTGCCAGCAGCGTCGACATCGCCCATGAGACCCAGTACTTC.

The sample holds a few counts of this clone. The V gene is TRBV5-4, the J gene TRBJ2-5; 8 positions match TRBD2. The DNA end lines up better with TRBJ2-7; the J call may be wrong. Germline V gene sequence: CDR1 SGHNT, CDR2 YYREEE (reference sequence). The CDR3 spans 14 residues. DNA for the CDR3: TGTGCCAGCAGTTTTCGGGGGGGAAGCCACGAGCAGTACTTC. Protein sequence: CASSFRGGSHEQYF.

Written as DNA, the CDR3 is TGTGCCTGGAGGGGAGACAGGGGAGGAACTGAAGCTTTCTTT. Its translation is CAWRGDRGGTEAFF. The V gene is TRBV30, the J gene TRBJ1-1, with 8 bases that match TRBD1. Germline-derived CDR1 and CDR2 are GTSNPN and SVGIG (reference sequence). V was clipped by 3 bases and J by 5 bases; unmatched bases: 8. CDR3 length: 14 residues.

This clone was counted between two and nine times. In DNA, the CDR3 is TGTGCCAGCAGCTCCCCAGGGGCCACTGAAGCTTTCTTT. Protein: CASSSPGATEAFF. This chain connects TRBV7-2 to TRBJ1-1; possible D gene TRBD1, 6 bases. The CDR3 totals 13 residues. CDR1 is SGHTA and CDR2 is FQGNSA in the germline V gene. The ends were cut back, 4 bases at V and 4 bases at J, with 10 bases in the middle.

This clone was picked up a small number of times. This chain uses TRBV5-4 with TRBJ2-7, with 8 positions matching TRBD1. This CDR3 contains 12 residues. Germline CDR1 reads SGHNT; CDR2 reads YYREEE (reference sequence). The J segment lost 5 bases and the V segment lost 4 bases, leaving 2 bases of the junction unmatched. CDR3 loop: CASSQQGDEQYF. The CDR3 nucleotides read TGTGCCAGCAGCCAACAGGGGGACGAGCAGTACTTC. Based on the CDR3 plus reference TRBV5-4 and TRBJ2-7, the full variable domain is ETGVTQSPTHLIKTRGQQVTLRCSSQSGHNTVSWYQQALGQGPQFIFQYYREEENGRGNFPPRFSGLQFPNYSSELNVNALELDDSALYLCASSQQGDEQYFGPGTRLTVT.

The chain combines TRBV5-5 with TRBJ1-2, with TRBD1 identical over 10 bases. The germline V gene has CDR1 SGHKS and CDR2 YYEKEE (reference sequence). V was clipped by 5 bases and J by 9 bases; unmatched bases: 10. There are 14 residues in the CDR3. The DNA for the CDR3 is TGTGCCAGCAGGGCACCGGGACAGGGGAGAAGCTACACCTTC. Translation gives CASRAPGQGRSYTF.

V and J are TRBV11-2 and TRBJ2-3; 16 bases agree with TRBD2. Looked up from germline, CDR1 is SGHAT and CDR2 is FQNNGV. The V and J ends lost 5 bases and 2 bases, in that order; junction bases with no gene match: 4. This CDR3 is built from 17 residues. CDR3 sequence reads: CASSVGLAGGFTDTQYF. CDR3 coding DNA: TGTGCCAGCAGCGTGGGACTAGCGGGGGGGTTCACAGATACGCAGTATTTT.

This clone was seen once. The chain employs TRBV29-1 and TRBJ2-2; TRBD2 might be the D (5 bases). The V end was cut by 7 bases, the J end by 1 base, with 10 bases between. From germline, CDR1 is SQVTM and CDR2 ANQGSEA. The CDR3 sequence is 13 residues long. This CDR3 reads CSARTLNTGELFF. The DNA for the CDR3 is TGCAGCGCAAGGACTCTGAACACCGGGGAGCTGTTTTTT.

This clone has more than one count but fewer than ten. The chain links TRBV27 to TRBJ2-1; 7 nucleotides align to TRBD2. Germline CDR1 and CDR2: MNHEY and SMNVEV (reference sequence). Germline trimming cut 6 bases from V and 2 bases from J; bases unmatched to any gene: 10. The CDR3 runs to 16 residues. The CDR3 bases are TGTGCCAGCAGCTCCTATGAGCGGGGACCCTACAATGAGCAGTTCTTC. Its translation is CASSSYERGPYNEQFF.

J is TRBJ2-1 and V is TRBV14; 9 bases agree with TRBD2. The CDR3 spans 16 residues. V dropped 4 bases and J dropped 2; count of bases not matched to a gene: 6. Germline V lookup: CDR1 SGHDN, CDR2 FVKESK. CDR3 DNA: TGTGCCAGCAGCCGTCTGGGCGGGGGGGCCTACAATGAGCAGTTCTTC. Translation gives CASSRLGGGAYNEQFF. Looking up the rest from reference TRBV14 and TRBJ2-1 gives the full variable domain: EAGVTQFPSHSVIEKGQTVTLRCDPISGHDNLYWYRRVMGKEIKFLLHFVKESKQDESGMPNNRFLAERTGGTYSTLKVQPAELEDSGVYFCASSRLGGGAYNEQFFGPGTRLTVL.

The V call is TRBV16, the J call TRBJ1-2; 7 nucleotides match TRBD1. Germline V gene data show CDR1 as KGHSY and CDR2 as FQNENV. With V trimmed by 3 bases and J by 3 bases, 7 bases remained unmatched. The CDR3 covers 15 residues. In nucleotides, the CDR3 is TGTGCCAGCAGCCACTTACAGGGGTTGGACTATGGCTACACCTTC. Amino acid sequence: CASSHLQGLDYGYTF.

CDR3 sequence: CASSVGGGNYGYTF. CDR3 coding DNA: TGTGCCAGCAGCGTAGGCGGGGGTAACTATGGCTACACCTTC. The chain carries TRBV9 and TRBJ1-2, with D possibly TRBD1 on 5 matching bases. Germline V lookup: CDR1 SGDLS, CDR2 YYNGEE. The V end was cut by 0 bases, the J end by 1 base, with 7 bases between. The CDR3 has 14 amino acids.

The CDR3 is CAWLRQVGSTGRDTIYF. The CDR3 nucleotides are TGTGCCTGGCTGCGCCAGGTGGGCTCCACCGGGAGGGACACCATATATTTT. The chain couples TRBV30 to TRBJ1-3; D ambiguous. This CDR3 comprises 17 residues. Per the germline V gene, CDR1 is GTSNPN and CDR2 is SVGIG (reference sequence). V was clipped by 5 bases and J by 8 bases, with 28 bases between them. The full variable domain, in which reference TRBV30 and TRBJ1-3 provide the parts outside the CDR3, is SQTIHQWPATLVQPVGSPLSLECTVEGTSNPNLYWYRQAAGRGLQLLFYSVGIGQISSEVPQNLSASRPQDRQFILSSKKLLLSDSGFYLCAWLRQVGSTGRDTIYFGEGSWLTVV.

This clone came up a few times. The rearrangement links TRBV28 to TRBJ2-1, with TRBD2 matching over 8 bases. The germline gives CDR1 MDHEN, CDR2 SYDVKM. CDR3 length equals 15 residues. J gave up 4 bases and V 6 bases, and 8 bases lay outside the gene matches. Here the CDR3 DNA reads TGTGCCAGCAGGGTTAGCGGGGTTTCATACAATGAGCAGTTCTTC. Translated: CASRVSGVSYNEQFF.

The CDR3 spells CATSSGQAGDSQYF. The CDR3 coding sequence is TGTGCCACCAGCTCTGGACAGGCTGGGGACAGTCAGTACTTC. This rearrangement joins TRBV15 to TRBJ2-4; 7 bases align to TRBD1. The CDR3 spans 14 residues. Germline assignment: CDR1 LNHNV and CDR2 YYDKDF (reference sequence). V was pared by 5 bases and J by 12 bases, with 13 bases of the junction left unmatched.

The genes are TRBV2 and TRBJ2-1; D is possibly TRBD1 (6 bases). The CDR3 contains 15 residues. Trimming left V 2 bases short and J 0 bases short, with 8 bases between. CDR1 and CDR2 from the germline V gene are SNHLY and FYNNEI. The CDR3 here is CASSEQGSSYNEQFF. CDR3 sequence (DNA): TGTGCCAGCAGTGAACAGGGGAGCTCCTACAATGAGCAGTTCTTC. Using reference TRBV2 and TRBJ2-1 for the parts outside the CDR3, the full variable domain is EPEVTQTPSHQVTQMGQEVILRCVPISNHLYFYWYRQILGQKVEFLVSFYNNEISEKSEIFDDQFSVERPDGSNFTLKIRSTKLEDSAMYFCASSEQGSSYNEQFFGPGTRLTVL.

This clone was found a few times. The chain employs TRBV4-2 and TRBJ1-4, with D unresolved. This CDR3 is 13 amino acids long. With 4 bases removed from V and 7 bases from J, the gap between germline ends came to 10 bases. The V gene's germline CDR1 is LGHNA and CDR2 YNFKEQ. The CDR3, as DNA: TGTGCCAGCAGCCCCAGCGGGAGTGAAAAACTGTTTTTT. As protein: CASSPSGSEKLFF.